The clone carrying this TCR beta chain was seen a few times. Its antigen is not known. The sample originates from a study of T cells after yellow fever vaccination. Notes on the study in general: Reappearance after the booster was observed for most primary-vaccination clones (around 95% CD4, almost 90% CD8).

Via MiXCR, TCRdb re-called the 5' RACE reads, giving one row per CDR3 protein. This table holds roughly 320,000 distinct CDR3 sequences, about 11% found once. V was cut by 7 bases and J by 2 bases, with 10 bases left in between. The V gene's germline CDR1 is KGHDR and CDR2 SFDVKD. CDR3 length equals 13 residues. This specimen consisted of CD4+ T cells sorted from PBMCs, obtained 45 days after the yellow fever booster vaccination. The chain combines TRBV24-1 with TRBJ1-1; tentatively, D is TRBD1 (5 bases). This clonotype originated in a man aged 18 to 30 who received the YFV17D yellow fever vaccine. CDR3 DNA: TGTGCCACCAGAGACAGCCTAAACACTGAAGCTTTCTTT. Protein: CATRDSLNTEAFF.